The clone carrying this T cell receptor (beta chain) was counted a single time. This record belongs to a study of blood T cell repertoires in COVID-19. Study background: PBMCs, B-cell-depleted T cells, or T cells were the source of the cDNA or gDNA that made up the material.

With 4 bases clipped from V and 5 bases from J, the junction kept 5 bases outside the gene matches. Per the germline V gene, CDR1 is MNHNY and CDR2 is SVGAGI (reference sequence). The CDR3 loop spans 16 amino acids. Profiled with immunoSEQ multiplex PCR; TCRdb holds only in-frame clones, not every one. The table shows approximately 360,000 clones, with around 90% occurring only once. The clonotype comes from a man between 18 and 35 years old with active or convalescent COVID-19. The chain combines TRBV6-6 with TRBJ2-2; 12 bases fit TRBD2. The sequenced sample was peripheral blood. In nucleotides, the CDR3 is TGTGCCAGCAGTTCCGGACTAGCGGGATGGACCGGGGAGCTGTTTTTT. This sequence encodes CASSSGLAGWTGELFF.